The 9 T cell receptor beta chains in this list originate from one sample, sequenced in a study of blood T cell repertoires in COVID-19. Only in-frame clones appear in the TCRdb table, and some are missing; sequencing was by immunoSEQ multiplex PCR. The sample includes under 200,000 clones, over 90% of them seen just once. The sequencing input was peripheral blood. These receptors were taken from a man aged 45-60 years with acute or convalescent COVID-19.

The chain joins TRBV6-1 to TRBJ2-7; D not resolved. Germline loops: CDR1 MNHNS, CDR2 SASEGT. The CDR3 totals 15 residues. Trimming pared 3 bases from V and 2 bases from J, leaving 14 bases between. This chain's CDR3 is CASSEGRLIPYEQYF. The CDR3 nucleotides are TGTGCCAGCAGTGAGGGCAGGCTGATCCCCTACGAGCAGTACTTC.

This chain links TRBV7-8 with TRBJ2-4; 7 bases line up with TRBD2. CDR1 is SGHVS and CDR2 is FQNEAQ in the germline V gene. This CDR3 region has 14 residues. V was clipped by 3 bases and J by 9 bases; unmatched bases: 8. Here the CDR3 reads CASSLGGRGVIQYF. CDR3 nucleotide sequence: TGTGCCAGCAGCTTGGGCGGGAGAGGAGTCATTCAGTACTTC. Full variable domain (rest looked up from reference TRBV7-8 and TRBJ2-4): GAGVSQSPRYKVAKRGQDVALRCDPISGHVSLFWYQQALGQGPEFLTYFQNEAQLDKSGLPSDRFFAERPEGSVSTLKIQRTQQEDSAVYLCASSLGGRGVIQYFGAGTRLSVL.

The V call is TRBV27, the J call TRBJ1-4; D not resolved. Per the germline V gene, CDR1 is MNHEY and CDR2 is SMNVEV (reference sequence). V lost 8 bases, J lost 6 bases, and 13 bases lay in between. The CDR3 has 13 amino acids. The CDR3 protein is CASAPGRDEKLFF. The CDR3 DNA follows: TGTGCCAGCGCGCCCGGGCGGGATGAAAAACTGTTTTTT.

CDR3 residues: CASSSGQGAYEQYF. The CDR3 DNA follows: TGCGCCAGCAGCTCGGGACAGGGGGCCTACGAGCAGTACTTC. The chain joins TRBV5-1 to TRBJ2-7; 11 bases match TRBD1. The germline gives CDR1 SGHRS, CDR2 YFSETQ. V trimming: 3 bases; J trimming: 2 bases; junction bases outside the gene matches: 1. This CDR3 is 14 amino acids long.

The chain is built from TRBV24-1 and TRBJ2-1; D might be TRBD1 (6 bases). This CDR3 comprises 13 residues. V lost 5 bases and J lost 8, with 12 bases in between. Germline V lookup: CDR1 KGHDR, CDR2 SFDVKD. The CDR3 nucleotides are TGTGCCACCAGTGTTCCAGGGGTGGATGAGCAGTTCTTC. Translating gives CATSVPGVDEQFF.

In DNA form, the CDR3 reads TGTGCCAGCAGCTTAGTGGGGAGCACTGAAGCTTTCTTT. Its protein product is CASSLVGSTEAFF. The chain is built from TRBV11-3 and TRBJ1-1; D remains unclear. Germline assignment: CDR1 SGHNT and CDR2 YENEEA. The CDR3 has 13 amino acids. The V gene lost 1 base and the J gene lost 4 bases, with 7 bases spanning the gap.

V is TRBV7-2 and J is TRBJ2-2; 9 nucleotides line up with TRBD1. The junction had 8 bases not matched to a gene; V was cut back by 5 bases and J by 4 bases. This CDR3 has 16 residues. In germline, CDR1 is SGHTA, CDR2 FQGNSA. The CDR3 DNA reads TGTGCCAGCAGCCCTCCCGGGGACAGGGCCACCGGGGAGCTGTTTTTT. Encoded protein: CASSPPGDRATGELFF. Supplemented by reference TRBV7-2 and TRBJ2-2, the full variable domain reads GAGVSQSPSNKVTEKGKDVELRCDPISGHTALYWYRQSLGQGLEFLIYFQGNSAPDKSGLPSDRFSAERTGGSVSTLTIQRTQQEDSAVYLCASSPPGDRATGELFFGEGSRLTVL.

The chain uses TRBV11-2 and TRBJ1-1; D not certain. There are 13 residues in the CDR3. CDR1 is SGHAT and CDR2 is FQNNGV in the germline V gene. V lost 4 bases and J 3 bases, leaving 9 bases between the germline ends. The CDR3 DNA sequence: TGTGCCAGCAGCTCACAGCCGGACACTGAAGCTTTCTTT. This encodes CASSSQPDTEAFF.

The chain employs TRBV5-5 and TRBJ2-7; 9 bases line up with TRBD1. The CDR3 has 16 amino acids. The V segment lost 0 bases and the J segment 0 bases; nucleotides outside the gene matches: 4. The germline CDR1 and CDR2 sequences are SGHKS and YYEKEE (reference sequence). CDR3 sequence: CASSLDLDRGSYEQYV. For the CDR3, the DNA is TGTGCCAGCAGCTTGGATCTGGACAGGGGCTCCTACGAGCAGTACGTC.